The T cell receptor (beta chain) described here comes from a study of T cells after posttransplantation cyclophosphamide. Study-wide findings and caveats: Later post-transplant blood repertoires were often dominated by donor CD8+ memory clones. Recipient CMV seropositivity and CMV reactivation strongly tracked TRB clonality.

The CDR3 sequence is 15 residues long. Trimming took 9 bases from V and 7 from J; bases not matched to a gene: 10. Germline assignment: CDR1 MNHNY and CDR2 SVGAGI (reference sequence). Clones were sequenced by immunoSEQ multiplex PCR, and TCRdb holds only the in-frame ones, with some missing. Observed in the sample are 30,000 to 40,000 clones, none of them singletons. Many counts were recorded for this clone. The antigen is unknown. This related bone marrow graft donor gave peripheral blood on the day of marrow donation. The sequence derives from a man over 45 in good health, CMV-negative, and a related stem cell transplant donor. Sequencing was performed on PBMCs. V usage is TRBV6-6 and J usage is TRBJ1-4; 11 bases are shared with TRBD1. The CDR3 region has the DNA TGTGCCAGTACGGGACAGGGGGTTAAAAGTGAAAAACTGTTTTTT. It is translated as CASTGQGVKSEKLFF.